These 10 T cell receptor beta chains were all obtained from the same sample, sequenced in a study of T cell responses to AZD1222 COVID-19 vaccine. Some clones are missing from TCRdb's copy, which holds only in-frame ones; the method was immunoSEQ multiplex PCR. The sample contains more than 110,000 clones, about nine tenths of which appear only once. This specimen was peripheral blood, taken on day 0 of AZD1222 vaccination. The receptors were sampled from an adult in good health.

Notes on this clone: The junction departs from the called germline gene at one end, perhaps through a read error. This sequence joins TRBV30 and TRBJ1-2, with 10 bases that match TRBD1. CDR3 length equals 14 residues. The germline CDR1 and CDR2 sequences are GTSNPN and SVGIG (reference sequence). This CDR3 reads CGWDRDRGPNGYTF. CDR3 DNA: TGTGGCTGGGACCGAGACAGGGGGCCGAATGGCTACACCTTC.

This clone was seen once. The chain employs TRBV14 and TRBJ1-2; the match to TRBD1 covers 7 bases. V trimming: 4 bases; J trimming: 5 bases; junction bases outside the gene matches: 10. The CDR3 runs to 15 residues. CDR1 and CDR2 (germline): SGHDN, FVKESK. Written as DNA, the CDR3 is TGTGCCAGCAGCCCCGACAGGGACTCTCGGTATGGCTACACCTTC. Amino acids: CASSPDRDSRYGYTF.

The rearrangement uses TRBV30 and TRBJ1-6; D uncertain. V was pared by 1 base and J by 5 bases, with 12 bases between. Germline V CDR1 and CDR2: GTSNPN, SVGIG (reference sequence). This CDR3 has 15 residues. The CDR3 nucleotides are TGTGCCTGGAGTGAAGGGATAAACCATAATTCACCCCTCCACTTT. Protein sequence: CAWSEGINHNSPLHF.

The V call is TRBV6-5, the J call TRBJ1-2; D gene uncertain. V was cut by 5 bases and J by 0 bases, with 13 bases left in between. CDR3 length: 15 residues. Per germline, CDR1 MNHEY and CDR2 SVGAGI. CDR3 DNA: TGTGCCAGCAGTCCATCACCGGTAGCTAACTATGGCTACACCTTC. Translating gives CASSPSPVANYGYTF.

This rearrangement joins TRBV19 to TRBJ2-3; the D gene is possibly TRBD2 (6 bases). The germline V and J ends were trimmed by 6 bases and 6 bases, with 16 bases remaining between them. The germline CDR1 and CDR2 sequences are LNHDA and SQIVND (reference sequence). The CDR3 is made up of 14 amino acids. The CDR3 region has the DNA TGTGCCAGTAGCCGCGGGACGAAAAAGGATACGCAGTATTTT. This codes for CASSRGTKKDTQYF.

CDR3 region: CASSFDRGGGGYTF. The CDR3 coding sequence is TGTGCCAGCAGCTTTGACAGGGGAGGAGGTGGCTACACCTTC. This chain links TRBV11-2 with TRBJ1-2, with TRBD1 matching 8 bases. CDR1 and CDR2 from the germline V gene are SGHAT and FQNNGV. The CDR3 spans 14 residues. The ends lost 3 bases at V and 7 bases at J; junction bases unmatched: 7.

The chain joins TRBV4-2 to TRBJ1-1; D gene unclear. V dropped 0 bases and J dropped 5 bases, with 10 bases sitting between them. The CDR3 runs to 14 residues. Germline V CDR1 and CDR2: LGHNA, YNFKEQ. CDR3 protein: CASSQDLGQTEAFF. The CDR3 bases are TGTGCCAGCAGCCAAGATTTGGGCCAAACTGAAGCTTTCTTT.

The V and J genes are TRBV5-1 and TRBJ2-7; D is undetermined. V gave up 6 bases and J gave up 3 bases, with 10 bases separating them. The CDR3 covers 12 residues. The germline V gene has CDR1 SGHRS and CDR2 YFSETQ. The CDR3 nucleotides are TGCGCCAGCAAAGGCAGGTACTACGAGCAGTACTTC. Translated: CASKGRYYEQYF.

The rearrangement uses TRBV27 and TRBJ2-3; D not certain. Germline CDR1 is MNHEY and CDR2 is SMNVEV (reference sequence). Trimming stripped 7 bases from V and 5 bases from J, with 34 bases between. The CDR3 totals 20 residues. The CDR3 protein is CASTVLLGSFVPVFIDTQYF. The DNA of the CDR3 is TGTGCCAGCACCGTCCTTCTTGGGTCCTTCGTCCCTGTGTTTATAGATACGCAGTATTTT.

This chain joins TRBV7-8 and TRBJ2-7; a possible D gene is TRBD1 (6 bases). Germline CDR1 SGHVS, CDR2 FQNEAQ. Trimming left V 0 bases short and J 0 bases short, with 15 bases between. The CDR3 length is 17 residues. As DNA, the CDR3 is TGTGCCAGCAGCTTAGCGCTCAGGGGCGAAAACTCCTACGAGCAGTACTTC. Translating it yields CASSLALRGENSYEQYF.